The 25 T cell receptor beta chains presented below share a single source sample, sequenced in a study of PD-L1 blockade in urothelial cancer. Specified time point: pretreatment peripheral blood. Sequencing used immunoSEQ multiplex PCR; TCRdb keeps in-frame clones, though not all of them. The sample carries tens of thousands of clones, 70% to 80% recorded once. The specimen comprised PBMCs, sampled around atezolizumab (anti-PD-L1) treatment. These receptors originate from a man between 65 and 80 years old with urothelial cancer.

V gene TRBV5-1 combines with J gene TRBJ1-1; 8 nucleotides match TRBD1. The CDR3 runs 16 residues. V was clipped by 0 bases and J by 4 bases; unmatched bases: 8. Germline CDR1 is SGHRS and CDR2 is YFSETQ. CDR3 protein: CASSLGTDRAGTEAFF. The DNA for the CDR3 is TGCGCCAGCAGCTTGGGGACGGACAGGGCAGGCACTGAAGCTTTCTTT.

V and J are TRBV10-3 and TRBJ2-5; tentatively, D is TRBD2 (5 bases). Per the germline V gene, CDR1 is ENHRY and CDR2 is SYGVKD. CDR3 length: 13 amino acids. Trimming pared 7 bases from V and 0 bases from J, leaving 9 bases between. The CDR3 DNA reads TGTGCCATCAAAGCCGGGGACCAAGAGACCCAGTACTTC. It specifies CAIKAGDQETQYF.

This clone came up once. The CDR3 region has the DNA TGTGCCAGCCCACCAACCAGGACAGGGCGAGATACGCAGTATTTT. This translates into CASPPTRTGRDTQYF. The genes are TRBV28 and TRBJ2-3, with 8 bases lining up with TRBD1. V gave up 8 bases and J gave up 5 bases; unmatched junction bases: 12. The CDR3 consists of 15 residues. Looked up from germline, CDR1 is MDHEN and CDR2 is SYDVKM.

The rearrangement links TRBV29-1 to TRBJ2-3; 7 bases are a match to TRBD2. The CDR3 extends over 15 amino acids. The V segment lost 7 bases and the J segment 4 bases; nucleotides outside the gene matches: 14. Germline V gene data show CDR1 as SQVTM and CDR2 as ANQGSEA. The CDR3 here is CSAARLGGGADTQYF. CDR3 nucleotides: TGCAGCGCCGCTAGATTGGGGGGGGGAGCAGATACGCAGTATTTT.

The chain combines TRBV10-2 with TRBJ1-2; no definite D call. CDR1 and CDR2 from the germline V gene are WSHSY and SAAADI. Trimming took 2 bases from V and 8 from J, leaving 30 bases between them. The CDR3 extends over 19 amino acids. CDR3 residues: CASSEDQKTAATRLEGYTF. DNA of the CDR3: TGCGCCAGCAGTGAGGACCAAAAAACTGCGGCCACCCGACTCGAGGGCTACACCTTC.

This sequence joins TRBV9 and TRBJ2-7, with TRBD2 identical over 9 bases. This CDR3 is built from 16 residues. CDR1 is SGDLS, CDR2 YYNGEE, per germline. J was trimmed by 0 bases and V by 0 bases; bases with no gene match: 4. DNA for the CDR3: TGTGCCAGCAGCGTAGCGGCTAGCGGGGCCTCCTACGAGCAGTACTTC. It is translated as CASSVAASGASYEQYF.

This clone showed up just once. As DNA, the CDR3 is TGTGCCAGCAGCTTATCTGGGCTTGATGAAGCTTTCTTT. Amino acid sequence: CASSLSGLDEAFF. The gene calls are TRBV11-2 and TRBJ1-1; D is unresolved. CDR1 and CDR2 (germline): SGHAT, FQNNGV. This CDR3 is built from 13 residues. Trimming pared 2 bases from V and 7 bases from J, leaving 11 bases between.

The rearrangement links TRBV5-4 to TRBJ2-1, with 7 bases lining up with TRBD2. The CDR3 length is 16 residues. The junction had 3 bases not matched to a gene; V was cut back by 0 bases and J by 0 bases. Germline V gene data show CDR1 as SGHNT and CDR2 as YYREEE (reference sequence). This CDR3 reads CASSLEGGSSYNEQFF. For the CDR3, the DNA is TGTGCCAGCAGCTTGGAGGGCGGGAGCTCCTACAATGAGCAGTTCTTC.

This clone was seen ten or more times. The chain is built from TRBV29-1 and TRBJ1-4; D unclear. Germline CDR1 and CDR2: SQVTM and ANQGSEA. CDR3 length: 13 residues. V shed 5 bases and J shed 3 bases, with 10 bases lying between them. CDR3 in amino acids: CSVSEVANEKLFF. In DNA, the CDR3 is TGCAGCGTTTCGGAGGTGGCTAATGAAAAACTGTTTTTT.

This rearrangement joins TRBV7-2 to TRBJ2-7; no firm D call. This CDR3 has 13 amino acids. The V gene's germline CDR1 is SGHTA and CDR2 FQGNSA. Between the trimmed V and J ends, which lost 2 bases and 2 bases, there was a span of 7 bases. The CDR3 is CASSLPQAYEQYF. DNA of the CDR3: TGTGCCAGCAGCTTACCGCAGGCCTACGAGCAGTACTTC.

Written as DNA, the CDR3 is TGTGCCAGCAGAGTAGCGGGGGCGGATGAGCAGTTCTTC. Its protein is CASRVAGADEQFF. The chain has TRBV6-1 and TRBJ2-1; 9 bases fit TRBD2. Trimming cost V 6 bases and J 8 bases; bases outside gene matches: 5. This CDR3 is built from 13 residues. The V gene's germline CDR1 is MNHNS and CDR2 SASEGT.

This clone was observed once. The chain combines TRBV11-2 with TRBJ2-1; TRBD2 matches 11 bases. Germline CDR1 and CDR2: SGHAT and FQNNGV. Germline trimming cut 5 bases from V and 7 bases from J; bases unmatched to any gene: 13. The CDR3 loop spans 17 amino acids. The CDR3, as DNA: TGTGCCAGCAGCCCTACTCTCACTAGCGGGAGTGGTAATGAGCAGTTCTTC. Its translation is CASSPTLTSGSGNEQFF.

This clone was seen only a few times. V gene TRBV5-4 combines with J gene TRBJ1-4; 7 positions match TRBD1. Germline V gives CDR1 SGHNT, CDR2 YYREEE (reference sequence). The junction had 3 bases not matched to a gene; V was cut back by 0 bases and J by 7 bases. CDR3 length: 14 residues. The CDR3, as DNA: TGTGCCAGCAGCTTGGTAGGGGGCCTTGAAAAACTGTTTTTT. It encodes CASSLVGGLEKLFF.

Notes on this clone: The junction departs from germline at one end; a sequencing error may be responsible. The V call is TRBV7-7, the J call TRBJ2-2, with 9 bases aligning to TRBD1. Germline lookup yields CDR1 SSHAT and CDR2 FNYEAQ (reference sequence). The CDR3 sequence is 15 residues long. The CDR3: CASSRDREDTGELFF. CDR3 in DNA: TGTGCTAGCAGCAGGGACAGGGAGGACACCGGGGAGCTGTTTTTT.

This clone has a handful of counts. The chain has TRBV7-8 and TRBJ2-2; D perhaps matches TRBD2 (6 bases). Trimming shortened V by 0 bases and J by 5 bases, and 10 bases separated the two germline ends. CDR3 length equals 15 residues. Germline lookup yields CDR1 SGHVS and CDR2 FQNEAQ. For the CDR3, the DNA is TGTGCCAGCAGCTTAGCGGGAGGAACGACCGGGGAGCTGTTTTTT. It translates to CASSLAGGTTGELFF.

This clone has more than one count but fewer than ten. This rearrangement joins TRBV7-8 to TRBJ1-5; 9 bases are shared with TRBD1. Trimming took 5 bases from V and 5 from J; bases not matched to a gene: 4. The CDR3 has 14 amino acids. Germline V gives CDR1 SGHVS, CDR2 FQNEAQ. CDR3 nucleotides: TGTGCCAGCAGCCTCAGGACAGGGGATCAGCCCCAGCATTTT. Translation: CASSLRTGDQPQHF.

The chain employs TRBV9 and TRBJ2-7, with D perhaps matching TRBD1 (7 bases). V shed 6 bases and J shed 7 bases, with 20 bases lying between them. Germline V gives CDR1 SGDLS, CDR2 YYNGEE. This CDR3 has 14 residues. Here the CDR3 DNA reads TGTGCCAGCAACCTAGGAGGGGGCAGGGGAGAGCAGTACTTC. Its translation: CASNLGGGRGEQYF.

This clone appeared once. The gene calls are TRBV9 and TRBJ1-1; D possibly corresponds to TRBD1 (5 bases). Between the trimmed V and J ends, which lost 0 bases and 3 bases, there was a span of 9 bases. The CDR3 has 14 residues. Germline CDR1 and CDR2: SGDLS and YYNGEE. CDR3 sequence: CASSVEAGHTEAFF. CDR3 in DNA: TGTGCCAGCAGCGTAGAAGCAGGGCACACTGAAGCTTTCTTT.

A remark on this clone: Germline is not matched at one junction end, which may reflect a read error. CDR3 amino acids: CATRRDRSTDTQYF. In DNA, the CDR3 is TGTGCCACCAGGAGAGACCGTTCCACAGATACGCAGTATTTT. The J gene is TRBJ2-3, the V gene TRBV15; unclear D gene. Germline V CDR1 and CDR2: LNHNV, YYDKDF (reference sequence). The CDR3 has 14 amino acids.

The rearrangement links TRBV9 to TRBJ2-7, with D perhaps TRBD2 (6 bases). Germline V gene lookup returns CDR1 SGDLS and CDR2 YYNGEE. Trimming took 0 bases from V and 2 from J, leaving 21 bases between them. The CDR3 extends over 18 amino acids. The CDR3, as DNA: TGTGCCAGCAGCGTAGTTTTTCTGTTCCGGGACTCTCCCTACGAGCAGTACTTC. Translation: CASSVVFLFRDSPYEQYF.

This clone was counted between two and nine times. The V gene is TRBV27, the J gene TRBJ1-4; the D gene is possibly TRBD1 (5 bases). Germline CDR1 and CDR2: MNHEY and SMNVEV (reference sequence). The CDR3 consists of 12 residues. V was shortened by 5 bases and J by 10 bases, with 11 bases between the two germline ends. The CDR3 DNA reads TGTGCCAGCAGTCGAACGGGGGGAAAACTGTTTTTT. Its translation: CASSRTGGKLFF.

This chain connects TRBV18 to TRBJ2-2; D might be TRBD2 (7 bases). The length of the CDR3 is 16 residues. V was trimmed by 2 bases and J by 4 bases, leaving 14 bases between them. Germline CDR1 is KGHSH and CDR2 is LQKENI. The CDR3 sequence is CASSPSGGASTGELFF. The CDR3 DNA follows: TGTGCCAGCTCACCATCGGGGGGCGCGAGCACCGGGGAGCTGTTTTTT.

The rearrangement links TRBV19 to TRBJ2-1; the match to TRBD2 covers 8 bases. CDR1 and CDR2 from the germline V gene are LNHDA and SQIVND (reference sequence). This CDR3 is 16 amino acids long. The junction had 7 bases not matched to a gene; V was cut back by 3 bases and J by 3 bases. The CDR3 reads CASSIRPGTSYNEQFF. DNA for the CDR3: TGTGCCAGTAGTATCCGGCCGGGGACTAGCTACAATGAGCAGTTCTTC.

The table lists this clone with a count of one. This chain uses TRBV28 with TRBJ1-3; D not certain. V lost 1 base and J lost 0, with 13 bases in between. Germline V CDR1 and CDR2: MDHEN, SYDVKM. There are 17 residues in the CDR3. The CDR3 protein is CASSLSGLILSGNTIYF. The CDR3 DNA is TGTGCCAGCAGTTTATCTGGACTGATACTCTCTGGAAACACCATATATTTT.

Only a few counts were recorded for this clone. In DNA form, the CDR3 reads TGTGCCAGCAGTGTTGGGACTAGCGTACGCACAGATACGCAGTATTTT. Translation gives CASSVGTSVRTDTQYF. This chain links TRBV2 with TRBJ2-3, with TRBD2 matching over 10 bases. Germline trimming cut 4 bases from V and 1 base from J; bases unmatched to any gene: 5. The CDR3 runs to 16 residues. Germline V gene sequence: CDR1 SNHLY, CDR2 FYNNEI. Together with reference TRBV2 and TRBJ2-3, the CDR3 gives the full variable domain: EPEVTQTPSHQVTQMGQEVILRCVPISNHLYFYWYRQILGQKVEFLVSFYNNEISEKSEIFDDQFSVERPDGSNFTLKIRSTKLEDSAMYFCASSVGTSVRTDTQYFGPGTRLTVL.